What follows are 12 T cell receptor beta chains derived from one specimen sequenced in a study of blood T cell repertoires in COVID-19. Method: immunoSEQ multiplex PCR; TCRdb's copy keeps in-frame clones and lacks some. The table has roughly 410,000 clones, 89% seen once. Sequenced input: peripheral blood. These receptors all come from a woman aged 35 to 49 with COVID-19, enrolled during active disease.

The V and J genes are TRBV29-1 and TRBJ1-2; no firm D call. The CDR3 has 14 amino acids. Looked up from germline, CDR1 is SQVTM and CDR2 is ANQGSEA. Trimming removed 1 base at V and 3 bases at J, with 12 bases between. CDR3 sequence: CSVEGHGGYYGYTF. CDR3 nucleotides: TGCAGCGTTGAAGGGCACGGCGGCTACTATGGCTACACCTTC.

The rearrangement joins TRBV30 to TRBJ1-2; no reliable D call. Germline values: CDR1 GTSNPN, CDR2 SVGIG (reference sequence). V was trimmed by 3 bases and J by 7 bases, leaving 12 bases between them. The CDR3 contains 12 residues. The CDR3 loop reads CAWRPGTGGYTF. In DNA form, the CDR3 reads TGTGCCTGGAGGCCGGGAACGGGTGGCTACACCTTC.

The chain employs TRBV6-5 and TRBJ1-2; a possible D gene is TRBD1 (5 bases). V lost 0 bases, J lost 8 bases, and 16 bases lay in between. Germline V CDR1 and CDR2: MNHEY, SVGAGI. This CDR3 is built from 15 residues. CDR3 nucleotides: TGTGCCAGCAGTTACTCGCGGGGGAGTCTGAGAGGCTACACCTTC. It yields the protein CASSYSRGSLRGYTF.

This clone occurred once. V usage is TRBV4-2 and J usage is TRBJ1-2; 12 bases align to TRBD1. This CDR3 is built from 15 residues. CDR1 is LGHNA and CDR2 is YNFKEQ in the germline V gene. Trimming at V came to 1 base and at J to 6 bases, leaving 3 bases not matched to a gene. As DNA, the CDR3 is TGTGCCAGCAGCCAAGGGGACAGGGGGCACGATGGCTACACCTTC. Encoded protein: CASSQGDRGHDGYTF.

The sample holds one count of this clone. The CDR3 nucleotides are TGCAGTGCTAGTTTAACAGGCACTGGAAACACCATATATTTT. Amino acids: CSASLTGTGNTIYF. V usage is TRBV20-1 and J usage is TRBJ1-3; possibly TRBD1 for D (5 bases). The ends were cut back, 3 bases at V and 2 bases at J, with 11 bases in the middle. The CDR3 spans 14 residues. The germline CDR1 and CDR2 sequences are DFQATT and SNEGSKA (reference sequence).

The chain employs TRBV6-5 and TRBJ2-2, with no clear D. The CDR3 is 13 amino acids. V shed 6 bases and J shed 1 base, with 6 bases lying between them. Germline V gene lookup returns CDR1 MNHEY and CDR2 SVGAGI. In DNA form, the CDR3 reads TGTGCCAGCAGGACACTGAACACCGGGGAGCTGTTTTTT. It is translated as CASRTLNTGELFF.

The rearrangement links TRBV4-3 to TRBJ1-1, with D maybe TRBD1 (6 bases). This CDR3 is 15 amino acids long. V lost 2 bases, J lost 4 bases, and 14 bases lay in between. The germline gives CDR1 LGHNA, CDR2 YSLEER. CDR3 residues: CASSQKIRGSTEAFF. The CDR3 bases are TGCGCCAGCAGCCAAAAGATCAGGGGTAGCACTGAAGCTTTCTTT.

The J gene is TRBJ1-2, the V gene TRBV27; 7 bases are shared with TRBD1. The germline CDR1 and CDR2 sequences are MNHEY and SMNVEV (reference sequence). The CDR3 contains 14 residues. The J segment lost 5 bases and the V segment lost 5 bases, leaving 8 bases of the junction unmatched. The CDR3 DNA reads TGTGCCAGCAGTCCAACCGGGACAGTGTATGGCTACACCTTC. Its translation: CASSPTGTVYGYTF.

A remark on this clone: The identical CDR3 is also encoded by other nucleotide sequences in the sample. This chain uses TRBV7-2 with TRBJ1-2; TRBD1 aligns across 9 bases. The CDR3 is 15 amino acids. Per germline, CDR1 SGHTA and CDR2 FQGNSA. J lost 3 bases, V lost 0 bases, and 2 bases had no gene match. The CDR3 protein is CASSLAGQGYYGYTF. For the CDR3, the DNA is TGTGCCAGCAGCTTAGCCGGACAGGGGTACTATGGCTACACCTTC.

The chain employs TRBV6-5 and TRBJ1-2; tentatively, D is TRBD1 (5 bases). CDR3 length: 13 amino acids. V was clipped by 8 bases and J by 6 bases, with 16 bases between them. Per the germline V gene, CDR1 is MNHEY and CDR2 is SVGAGI. CDR3 amino acids: CASRDSGKHGYTF. The CDR3 DNA sequence: TGTGCCAGCCGAGATTCAGGGAAACATGGCTACACCTTC.

This clone was seen only a few times. The CDR3 DNA sequence: TGCGCCAGCAGCGGGACTAGCGGGGGGTTCAATGAGCAGTTCTTC. Protein: CASSGTSGGFNEQFF. The chain carries TRBV5-1 and TRBJ2-1, with 15 bases identical to TRBD2. The CDR3 totals 15 residues. CDR1 and CDR2 (germline): SGHRS, YFSETQ. The J segment lost 6 bases and the V segment lost 4 bases, leaving 2 bases of the junction unmatched.

The V call is TRBV7-8, the J call TRBJ2-5; 8 bases map to TRBD2. The germline gives CDR1 SGHVS, CDR2 FQNEAQ. The CDR3 loop spans 17 amino acids. J lost 1 base, V lost 8 bases, and 15 bases had no gene match. The CDR3 DNA is TGTGCCAGCGAGAAGCTAGCGGGCCCCAACGGCCAAGAGACCCAGTACTTC. Translation gives CASEKLAGPNGQETQYF.